Listed here is a single TCR beta chain. The data originate from a study of T-cell memory formation after mild COVID-19. Trimming at V came to 1 base and at J to 3 bases, leaving 2 bases not matched to a gene. CDR1 is SEHNR and CDR2 is FQNEAQ in the germline V gene (reference sequence). This CDR3 has 15 amino acids. TCRdb re-derived calls from the 5' RACE reads in MiXCR, one entry per CDR3 protein. The data hold 350,000 to 450,000 distinct CDR3 sequences, with under 30% observed a single time. V usage is TRBV7-9 and J usage is TRBJ2-1; 8 bases are shared with TRBD1. This receptor was identified in an adult woman who had mild COVID-19 (a few samples of this study predate the infection). Cell type and time point are not known. The sample taken for sequencing was PBMCs or a T cell subset sorted from them (not recorded which). In DNA form, the CDR3 reads TGTGCCAGCAGCTTAGGACAGGGGAACTACAATGAGCAGTTCTTC. Its protein is CASSLGQGNYNEQFF. The complete variable domain, with remaining parts taken from reference TRBV7-9 and TRBJ2-1, reads DTGVSQNPRHKITKRGQNVTFRCDPISEHNRLYWYRQTLGQGPEFLTYFQNEAQLEKSRLLSDRFSAERPKGSFSTLEIQRTEQGDSAMYLCASSLGQGNYNEQFFGPGTRLTVL.